The 23 T cell receptor beta chains below come from one sample, sequenced in a study of control samples from healthy donors and cancer patients. Sequenced by immunoSEQ multiplex PCR; TCRdb stores in-frame clones only, minus some. The table shows roughly 14,000 clones, with over 70% occurring only once. Sequenced sample: PBMCs. These receptors were taken from a woman in her 70s with colorectal cancer.

This chain links TRBV6-2 or TRBV6-3 with TRBJ1-5; a possible D gene is TRBD1 (5 bases). Germline V gene data show CDR1 as MNHEY and CDR2 as SVGEGT. CDR3 length: 14 amino acids. V lost 0 bases and J 2 bases, leaving 5 bases between the germline ends. CDR3 nucleotide sequence: TGTGCCAGCAGTTACTCAGGGGGCAATCAGCCCCAGCATTTT. This encodes CASSYSGGNQPQHF.

The rearrangement links TRBV5-1 to TRBJ2-3, with D perhaps given as TRBD1 or TRBD2 (5 bases each). CDR1 and CDR2 (germline): SGHRS, YFSETQ. The V end was cut by 5 bases, the J end by 4 bases, with 20 bases between. This CDR3 spans 16 amino acids. The DNA for the CDR3 is TGCGCCAGCAGTTACCCCCCGGGGCCCCCCCCAGATACGCAGTATTTT. Translation gives CASSYPPGPPPDTQYF.

The chain couples TRBV9 to TRBJ2-3; weak D call: TRBD2 (6 bases). V lost 0 bases, J lost 5 bases, and 16 bases lay in between. This CDR3 region has 16 residues. Germline loops: CDR1 SGDLS, CDR2 YYNGEE. CDR3: CASSVVAGTPGDTQYF. The CDR3, as DNA: TGTGCCAGCAGCGTAGTGGCCGGGACTCCCGGAGATACGCAGTATTTT. The variable domain in full, with the rest retrieved from reference TRBV9 and TRBJ2-3, is DSGVTQTPKHLITATGQRVTLRCSPRSGDLSVYWYQQSLDQGLQFLIQYYNGEERAKGNILERFSAQQFPDLHSELNLSSLELGDSALYFCASSVVAGTPGDTQYFGPGTRLTVL.

The V gene is TRBV9, the J gene TRBJ2-3; TRBD2 matches at 10 bases. Germline CDR1 and CDR2: SGDLS and YYNGEE. This CDR3 has 16 residues. V lost 3 bases, J lost 5 bases, and 9 bases stayed unmatched. CDR3 region: CASSAGLAERLDTQYF. CDR3 bases: TGTGCCAGCAGCGCTGGACTAGCGGAAAGGTTAGATACGCAGTATTTT.

The chain joins TRBV3-1 (or the pseudogene TRBV3-2) to TRBJ2-5, with 8 bases identical to TRBD1. Germline CDR1 is LGHDT and CDR2 is YNNKEL (reference sequence). J gave up 4 bases and V 5 bases, and 15 bases lay outside the gene matches. The CDR3 has 17 residues. CDR3 sequence (DNA): TGTGCCAGCAGCTATTACACCTGGGGACAGGTCCCAGAGACCCAGTACTTC. This codes for CASSYYTWGQVPETQYF.

This clone was seen more than once but under ten times. This chain uses TRBV30 with TRBJ1-5; D may be TRBD1 (6 bases). CDR3 length: 13 amino acids. The germline gives CDR1 GTSNPN, CDR2 SVGIG (reference sequence). V dropped 0 bases and J dropped 4 bases, with 7 bases sitting between them. The CDR3 sequence is CAWSVQGNQPQHF. In DNA, the CDR3 is TGTGCCTGGAGTGTACAGGGTAATCAGCCCCAGCATTTT.

This clone turned up a few times. CDR3 sequence (DNA): TGTGCCAGCAGCCATACAAACGAGCAGTACTTC. Translated, it gives CASSHTNEQYF. The chain combines TRBV3-1 (or the pseudogene TRBV3-2) with TRBJ2-7, with D hard to call. Per germline, CDR1 LGHDT and CDR2 YNNKEL (reference sequence). There are 11 residues in the CDR3. V lost 3 bases and J 5 bases, leaving 5 bases between the germline ends.

CDR3 loop: CASRPFGNYGYTF. The CDR3 nucleotides are TGTGCCAGCAGGCCCTTCGGAAACTATGGCTACACCTTC. The chain employs TRBV3-1 (or the pseudogene TRBV3-2) and TRBJ1-2, with D uncertain. The CDR3 has 13 amino acids. The ends were cut back, 6 bases at V and 2 bases at J, with 10 bases in the middle. Per germline, CDR1 LGHDT and CDR2 YNNKEL (reference sequence).

The chain employs TRBV19 and TRBJ1-1; D gene uncertain. The ends were cut back, 3 bases at V and 1 base at J, with 9 bases in the middle. CDR3 length: 14 amino acids. Looked up from germline, CDR1 is LNHDA and CDR2 is SQIVND (reference sequence). For the CDR3, the DNA is TGTGCCAGTAGTATGGGCAGTACGAACACTGAAGCTTTCTTT. Protein: CASSMGSTNTEAFF.

The V call is TRBV24-1, the J call TRBJ2-5; D is unresolved. Germline CDR1 and CDR2: KGHDR and SFDVKD. Trimming cost V 5 bases and J 0 bases, with 15 bases left between them. The CDR3 loop spans 16 amino acids. The CDR3 nucleotides are TGTGCCACCAGTGGAGGTTTTTCTGCAAACCAAGAGACCCAGTACTTC. It translates to CATSGGFSANQETQYF.

CDR3 sequence (DNA): TGTGCCAGCAGCTTTAGGCAGTGGGCCAACAATGAGCAGTTCTTC. It specifies CASSFRQWANNEQFF. This chain connects TRBV11-3 to TRBJ2-1, with D hard to call. This CDR3 comprises 15 residues. Germline V gives CDR1 SGHNT, CDR2 YENEEA. Trimming stripped 3 bases from V and 5 bases from J, with 14 bases between.

In this sample, this clone turned up a few times. The chain combines TRBV4-2 with TRBJ1-5, with TRBD1 as a possible D gene (5 bases). Germline assignment: CDR1 LGHNA and CDR2 YNFKEQ. CDR3 length: 13 residues. V gave up 0 bases and J gave up 6 bases, with 6 bases separating them. The CDR3 loop is CASSQDRVQPQHF. In DNA, the CDR3 is TGTGCCAGCAGCCAAGACAGGGTTCAGCCCCAGCATTTT.

The chain combines TRBV6-2 or TRBV6-3 with TRBJ1-6; 8 bases map to TRBD1. Per the germline V gene, CDR1 is MNHEY and CDR2 is SVGEGT. The CDR3 loop spans 14 amino acids. J was trimmed by 6 bases and V by 4 bases; bases with no gene match: 2. CDR3 amino acids: CASSWTGPNSPLHF. As DNA, the CDR3 is TGTGCCAGCAGTTGGACAGGGCCTAATTCACCCCTCCACTTT.

The J gene is TRBJ2-1, the V gene TRBV27; D ambiguous. Germline V gene lookup returns CDR1 MNHEY and CDR2 SMNVEV (reference sequence). The CDR3 sequence is 16 residues long. V lost 4 bases and J 0 bases, leaving 13 bases between the germline ends. CDR3 coding DNA: TGTGCCAGCAGTTCCGCTTCCTGGGGCTCCTACAATGAGCAGTTCTTC. Amino acid sequence: CASSSASWGSYNEQFF.

This chain uses TRBV4-1 with TRBJ1-5, with D unclear. The germline V and J ends were trimmed by 0 bases and 7 bases, with 13 bases remaining between them. The germline gives CDR1 MGHRA, CDR2 YSYEKL. This CDR3 has 15 residues. The CDR3 DNA reads as TGCGCCAGCAGCCAAGAAAAATACCCGACCCAGCCCCAGCATTTT. Translation gives CASSQEKYPTQPQHF.

The chain uses TRBV5-1 and TRBJ2-7, with 8 bases fitting TRBD2. V lost 0 bases, J lost 0 bases, and 8 bases stayed unmatched. Germline V gene data show CDR1 as SGHRS and CDR2 as YFSETQ. The CDR3 loop spans 17 amino acids. The CDR3 coding sequence is TGCGCCAGCAGCTTGGTGCTAGCGGGTGCCAGCTCCTACGAGCAGTACTTC. This gives the protein CASSLVLAGASSYEQYF.

This clone was seen a handful of times. The V gene is TRBV30, the J gene TRBJ1-4, with D uncertain. The CDR3 runs 17 residues. From germline, CDR1 is GTSNPN and CDR2 SVGIG (reference sequence). Trimming cost V 2 bases and J 6 bases, with 22 bases left between them. CDR3 DNA sequence: TGTGCCTGGAGTCATGTTTGGCCCGTTTCACTCTATGAAAAACTGTTTTTT. Protein: CAWSHVWPVSLYEKLFF.

The chain's CDR3 is CASSQLEINEQFF. As DNA, the CDR3 is TGTGCCAGCAGCCAATTAGAAATCAATGAGCAGTTCTTC. This chain links TRBV16 with TRBJ2-1; D not certain. Germline V gene sequence: CDR1 KGHSY, CDR2 FQNENV. The CDR3 is made up of 13 amino acids. The V end lost 1 base, the J end lost 6 bases, and 7 bases lay between the germline ends.

The chain employs TRBV7-8 and TRBJ2-2, with D hard to call. CDR1 and CDR2 from the germline V gene are SGHVS and FQNEAQ. Trimming shortened V by 3 bases and J by 1 base, and 15 bases separated the two germline ends. CDR3 size: 17 residues. The CDR3 region is CASSLRLGAGNTGELFF. The CDR3 nucleotides are TGTGCCAGCAGCTTGCGACTCGGTGCCGGGAACACCGGGGAGCTGTTTTTT.

This clone occurred once. The germline gene is not matched at one end of the junction; a read error may be the cause. The chain employs TRBV5-5 and TRBJ2-7; a possible D gene is TRBD1 (5 bases). This CDR3 is built from 13 residues. Looked up from germline, CDR1 is SGHKS and CDR2 is YYEKEE (reference sequence). CDR3 bases: TGTGCCAGCAGCCTAAAGGACAACCCCCTAGGAGCGTTC. Residues: CASSLKDNPLGAF.

V usage is TRBV4-1 and J usage is TRBJ1-1; no reliable D call. In germline, CDR1 is MGHRA, CDR2 YSYEKL. Trimming left V 1 base short and J 1 base short, with 4 bases between. This CDR3 comprises 13 residues. CDR3 nucleotides: TGCGCCAGCAGCCAAGGAGCGAACACTGAAGCTTTCTTT. Protein: CASSQGANTEAFF.

In this sample, this clone turned up once. The chain joins TRBV4-1 to TRBJ2-5, with 8 positions matching TRBD1. This CDR3 region has 17 residues. Trimming took 5 bases from V and 1 from J; bases not matched to a gene: 12. The germline V gene encodes CDR1 MGHRA and CDR2 YSYEKL. Here the CDR3 reads CASSSGSGDRSQETQYF. DNA of the CDR3: TGCGCCAGCAGCTCGGGGTCGGGGGACAGGAGCCAAGAGACCCAGTACTTC.

This clone appeared once. The gene calls are TRBV7-2 and TRBJ1-5, with 8 bases fitting TRBD1. V was pared by 2 bases and J by 5 bases, with 5 bases of the junction left unmatched. Germline loops: CDR1 SGHTA, CDR2 FQGNSA. This CDR3 contains 15 residues. CDR3 bases: TGTGCCAGCAGCTTACGTGGACAGGGAGATCAGCCCCAGCATTTT. Amino acid sequence: CASSLRGQGDQPQHF.